This record looks at one TCR beta chain sequence and its context. The junction does not match germline at one end; this may be a read error. The CDR3 length is 13 residues. Germline V CDR1 and CDR2: LGHDT, YNNKEL (reference sequence). This sample is drawn from a study of blood T cell repertoires in COVID-19. For the study at large: T cells, B-cell-depleted T cells, or PBMCs supplied cDNA or gDNA.

Original analysis: Reference gene primer amplification in the assay estimated nucleated cell counts. Profiled with immunoSEQ multiplex PCR; TCRdb holds only in-frame clones, not every one. V and J calls and clone size are those listed in that table; D and trimming were worked out from the DNA. The sample has around 300,000 clones, about 90% seen once. While infection was still active, Seattle patients were enrolled and then followed longitudinally. The sequenced sample was peripheral blood. The chain combines TRBV3-1 (or the pseudogene TRBV3-2) with TRBJ2-7; D is unclear. This receptor was obtained from a woman aged 25 to 45 with COVID-19, enrolled during active disease. CDR3: CASSKDRSYEQYF. CDR3 sequence (DNA): TGTGCCAGCAGCAAAGACCGTTCCTACGAGCAGTACTTC.